The 11 T cell receptor beta chains reported below all come from one sample, sequenced in a study of shared clonotypes between healthy human individuals. Produced via immunoSEQ multiplex PCR; TCRdb's table is partial and in-frame only. The table lists roughly 2.2 million clones, about nine tenths of them singletons. Sequenced input: naive CD4+ T cells from PBMCs. Subset specified: CD45RA+ positively selected. Receptor source: a man younger than 35 in good health. Some clones in this sample may be carry-over from other donors' samples.

This chain uses TRBV5-4 with TRBJ1-3; perhaps TRBD1 as D (6 bases). Germline V gene lookup returns CDR1 SGHNT and CDR2 YYREEE (reference sequence). V gave up 4 bases and J gave up 4 bases, with 15 bases separating them. There are 15 residues in the CDR3. In DNA, the CDR3 is TGTGCCAGCAGCCCCGGGGGGGGGACAGGAAACACCATATATTTT. As protein: CASSPGGGTGNTIYF.

Notes on this clone: Other nucleotide sequences from this sample produce the same CDR3. The V call is TRBV19, the J call TRBJ2-3, with D perhaps given as TRBD1 or TRBD2 (5 bases each). Trimming took 6 bases from V and 0 from J, leaving 10 bases between them. The CDR3 contains 14 residues. Germline loops: CDR1 LNHDA, CDR2 SQIVND (reference sequence). For the CDR3, the DNA is TGTGCCAGTAGCCGGGGCGGAAGCACAGATACGCAGTATTTT. Translated, it gives CASSRGGSTDTQYF.

This clone was recorded once. V usage is TRBV5-8 and J usage is TRBJ2-1; D is perhaps TRBD2 (5 bases). The CDR3 totals 15 residues. Germline-derived CDR1 and CDR2 are SGHTS and YDEGEE. Trimming cost V 1 base and J 1 base, with 9 bases left between them. For the CDR3, the DNA is TGTGCCAGCAGCTTGTTAACGGGGTCCTACAATGAGCAGTTCTTC. This translates into CASSLLTGSYNEQFF.

V is TRBV11-3 and J is TRBJ1-3; D is ambiguous. The germline V gene has CDR1 SGHNT and CDR2 YENEEA. CDR3 length: 17 residues. V lost 1 base and J 2 bases, leaving 15 bases between the germline ends. The CDR3 DNA reads as TGTGCCAGCAGCTTAGGCCCCGGCCTCGGGACTGGAAACACCATATATTTT. It encodes CASSLGPGLGTGNTIYF.

The chain is built from TRBV18 and TRBJ1-1; 7 bases are shared with TRBD1. Germline trimming cut 3 bases from V and 4 bases from J; bases unmatched to any gene: 5. The CDR3 is made up of 14 amino acids. Germline CDR1 is KGHSH and CDR2 is LQKENI. The CDR3 region has the DNA TGTGCCAGCTCACCTGAACAGGGGCGCACTGAAGCTTTCTTT. Translation: CASSPEQGRTEAFF.

This clone was seen just once. CDR3 sequence reads: CASRPSGTSSLVEQFF. DNA of the CDR3: TGTGCCAGCAGACCCTCCGGGACTAGCTCTTTGGTTGAGCAGTTCTTC. J is TRBJ2-1 and V is TRBV4-2, with TRBD2 matching over 9 bases. The CDR3 runs to 16 residues. V shed 6 bases, J shed 9 bases, and the junction held 15 bases outside the gene matches. The V gene's germline CDR1 is LGHNA and CDR2 YNFKEQ.

This clone occurred once. Here the CDR3 DNA reads TGTGCCAGCAGCTTTACTAGCACGAACACCGGGGAGCTGTTTTTT. Its protein is CASSFTSTNTGELFF. This sequence joins TRBV11-3 and TRBJ2-2; possibly TRBD2 for D (6 bases). The CDR3 loop spans 15 amino acids. Trimming removed 3 bases at V and 0 bases at J, with 8 bases between. Germline-derived CDR1 and CDR2 are SGHNT and YENEEA. Supplemented by reference TRBV11-3 and TRBJ2-2, the full variable domain reads EAGVVQSPRYKIIEKKQPVAFWCNPISGHNTLYWYLQNLGQGPELLIRYENEEAVDDSQLPKDRFSAERLKGVDSTLKIQPAELGDSAVYLCASSFTSTNTGELFFGEGSRLTVL.

The chain has TRBV28 and TRBJ2-3; TRBD2 aligns across 7 bases. V gave up 4 bases and J gave up 5 bases; unmatched junction bases: 15. This CDR3 is 17 amino acids long. Germline V gene sequence: CDR1 MDHEN, CDR2 SYDVKM. CDR3 sequence: CASSSLGLAESLDTQYF. CDR3 bases: TGTGCCAGCAGTTCCCTAGGCCTAGCGGAGTCGCTAGATACGCAGTATTTT.

The V and J genes are TRBV14 and TRBJ1-2, with a weak D call TRBD1 (5 bases). Trimming removed 4 bases at V and 0 bases at J, with 9 bases between. The germline V gene has CDR1 SGHDN and CDR2 FVKESK. The CDR3 spans 14 residues. DNA of the CDR3: TGTGCCAGCAGCCCGCCGGGACCTAACTATGGCTACACCTTC. This sequence encodes CASSPPGPNYGYTF.

V is TRBV6-1 and J is TRBJ2-5; 15 bases line up with TRBD2. V lost 4 bases to trimming and J lost 4 bases; unmatched junction nucleotides: 4. This CDR3 is 16 amino acids long. CDR1 is MNHNS and CDR2 is SASEGT in the germline V gene. CDR3 nucleotides: TGTGCCAGCAGTGCACGGGGACTAGCGGGAGGAGAGACCCAGTACTTC. Translated: CASSARGLAGGETQYF.

This chain connects TRBV7-2 to TRBJ1-2; 8 positions agree with TRBD1. The CDR3 consists of 14 residues. The V segment lost 7 bases and the J segment 6 bases; nucleotides outside the gene matches: 10. Germline V gene data show CDR1 as SGHTA and CDR2 as FQGNSA. In nucleotides, the CDR3 is TGTGCCAGCACCCCAACACAGGGGGTGAATGGCTACACCTTC. It encodes CASTPTQGVNGYTF.